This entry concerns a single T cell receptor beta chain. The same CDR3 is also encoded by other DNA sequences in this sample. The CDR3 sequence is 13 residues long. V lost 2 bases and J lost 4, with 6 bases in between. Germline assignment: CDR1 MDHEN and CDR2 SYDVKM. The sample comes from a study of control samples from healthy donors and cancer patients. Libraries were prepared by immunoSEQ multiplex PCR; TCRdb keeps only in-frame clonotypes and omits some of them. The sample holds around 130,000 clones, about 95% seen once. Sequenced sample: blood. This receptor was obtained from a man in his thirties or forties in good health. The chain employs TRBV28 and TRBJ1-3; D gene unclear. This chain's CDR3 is CASSLLSGNTIYF. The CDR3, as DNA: TGTGCCAGCAGTTTACTCTCCGGAAACACCATATATTTT.